Sequencing of this TCR beta chain was carried out in a study of T cell responses to AZD1222 COVID-19 vaccine. Trimming stripped 0 bases from V and 0 bases from J, with 6 bases between. The CDR3 is made up of 14 amino acids. Germline V gene sequence: CDR1 LNHNV, CDR2 YYDKDF (reference sequence). Produced via immunoSEQ multiplex PCR; TCRdb's table is partial and in-frame only. The table includes 95,000 to 150,000 clones, under 90% detected once. On this clone: What it binds is not known.

Study observations and caveats: Only a handful of individuals given AZD1222 were seropositive at baseline.

The chain carries TRBV15 and TRBJ2-7, with D possibly being TRBD1 (5 bases). The sequence derives from an adult in good health. Sequencing was performed on peripheral blood, taken on day 0 of AZD1222 vaccination. The CDR3 region is CATSREGVSYEQYF. CDR3 in DNA: TGTGCCACCAGCAGAGAAGGGGTCTCCTACGAGCAGTACTTC. Full variable domain (outside the CDR3, taken from reference TRBV15 and TRBJ2-7): DAMVIQNPRYQVTQFGKPVTLSCSQTLNHNVMYWYQQKSSQAPKLLFHYYDKDFNNEADTPDNFQSRRPNTSFCFLDIRSPGLGDTAMYLCATSREGVSYEQYFGPGTRLTVT.